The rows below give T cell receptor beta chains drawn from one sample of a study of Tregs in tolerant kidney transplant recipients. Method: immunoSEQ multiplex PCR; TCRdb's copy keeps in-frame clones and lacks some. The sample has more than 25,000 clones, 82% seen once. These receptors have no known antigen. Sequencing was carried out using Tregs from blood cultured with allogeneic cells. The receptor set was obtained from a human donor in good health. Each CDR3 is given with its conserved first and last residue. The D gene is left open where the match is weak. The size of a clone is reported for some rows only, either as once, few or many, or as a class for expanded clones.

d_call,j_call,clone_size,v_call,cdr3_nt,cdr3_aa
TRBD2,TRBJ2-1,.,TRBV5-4,TGTGCCAGCAGCCAAGAGACTAGCGGGAGCCAAGGGCAGTTCTTC,CASSQETSGSQGQFF
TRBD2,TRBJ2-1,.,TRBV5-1,TGCGCCAGCAGCTTGGCTAGCGGGACGGTTCTTGGACAGTTCTTC,CASSLASGTVLGQFF
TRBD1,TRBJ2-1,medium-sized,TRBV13,TGTGCCAGCAGCATGCCAGGGGGCGATGAGCAGTTCTTC,CASSMPGGDEQFF
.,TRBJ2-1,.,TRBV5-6,TGTGCCAGCAGCTTGCTAGCTCCAATCGGGGAGCAGTTCTTC,CASSLLAPIGEQFF
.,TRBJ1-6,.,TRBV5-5,TGTGCCAGCAGGACAGAAGTGTTGTCACCCCTCCACTTT,CASRTEVLSPLHF
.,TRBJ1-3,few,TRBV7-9,TGTGCCAGCAGCTTAGCGATCTCTGCCGCCTCTGGAAACACCATATATTTT,CASSLAISAASGNTIYF
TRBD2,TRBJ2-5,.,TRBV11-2,TGTGCCAGCAAGCTAGCGGGGCTTATCCAAGAGACCCAGTACTTC,CASKLAGLIQETQYF
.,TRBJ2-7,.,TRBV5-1,TGCGCCAGCAGCTGGGTCTCCGGGACCCTGAGCTCCTACGAGCAGTACTTC,CASSWVSGTLSSYEQYF
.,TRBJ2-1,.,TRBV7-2,TGTGCCAGCAGTAGGACGAGCTACAATGAGCAGTTCTTC,CASSRTSYNEQFF
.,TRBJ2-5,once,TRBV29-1,TGCAGCGTTGGGGTTGAGACCCAGTACTTC,CSVGVETQYF
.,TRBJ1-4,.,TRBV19,TGTGCCACCAGAACTAATGAAAAACTGTTTTTT,CATRTNEKLFF
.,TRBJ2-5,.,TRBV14,TGTGCCAGCAGCCACCGAGGTTGGACCCAGTACTTC,CASSHRGWTQYF
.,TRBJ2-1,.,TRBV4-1,TGCGCCAGCAGCCACCCCAGGACGCGCTTGGTCTCCTACAATGAGCAGTTCTTC,CASSHPRTRLVSYNEQFF
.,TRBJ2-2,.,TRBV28,TGTGCCAGCAGTCCTCGTATGAAAACCTCCAAGAAGTACGACACCGGGGAGCTGTTTTTT,CASSPRMKTSKKYDTGELFF
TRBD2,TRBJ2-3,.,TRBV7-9,TGTGCCAGCACCAAACGATGGCGGGGGGGAACAGATACGCAGTATTTT,CASTKRWRGGTDTQYF
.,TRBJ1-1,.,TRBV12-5,TGTGCTAGTGGTTTGACCATATACAGGGCGGTGAACACTGAAGCTTTCTTT,CASGLTIYRAVNTEAFF
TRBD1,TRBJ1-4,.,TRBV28,TGTGCCAGCAGTTTCGGTCTCTCGGGACAGGGCCATGAAAAACTGTTTTTT,CASSFGLSGQGHEKLFF
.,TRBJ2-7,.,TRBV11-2,TGTGCCAGCAGCTTAGGGCTAGGGTTCAGCTCCTACGAGCAGTACTTC,CASSLGLGFSSYEQYF
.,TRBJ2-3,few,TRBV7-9,TGTGCCAGCAGCGTCACAGATACGCAGTATTTT,CASSVTDTQYF
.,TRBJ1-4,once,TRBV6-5,TGTGCCAGCAGGCGGCTTGCAACTAATGAAAAACTGTTTTTT,CASRRLATNEKLFF
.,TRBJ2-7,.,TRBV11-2,TGTGCCAGCAAACCCACCCCGGGCAGGGATACCTACGAGCAGTACTTC,CASKPTPGRDTYEQYF
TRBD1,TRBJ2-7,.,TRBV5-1,TGCGCCAGCAGCAGACTGACAGGGACCCACGAGCAGTACTTC,CASSRLTGTHEQYF
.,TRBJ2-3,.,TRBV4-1,TGCGCCAGCAGCCCCCGGAATGCAGCAGATACGCAGTATTTT,CASSPRNAADTQYF
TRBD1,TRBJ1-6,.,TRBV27,TGTGCCAGCAGTTTCCTTGGACAGGGCAATTCACCCCTCCACTTT,CASSFLGQGNSPLHF
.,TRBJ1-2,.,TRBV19,TGTGCCAGCAAGAACAGGGATCCTAACTATGGCTACACCTTC,CASKNRDPNYGYTF
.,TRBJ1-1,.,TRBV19,TGTGCCAGTAGTCTTAGGGCGAACACTGAAGCTTTCTTT,CASSLRANTEAFF
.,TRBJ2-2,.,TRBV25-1,TGTGCCAGCAGTGACCCGGGAATCAACACCGGGGAGCTGTTTTTT,CASSDPGINTGELFF
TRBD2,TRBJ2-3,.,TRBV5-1,TGCGCCAGCAGCACCCTACTAGCGGGGGGGTCAGATACGCAGTATTTT,CASSTLLAGGSDTQYF
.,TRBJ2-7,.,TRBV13,TGTGCCAGCAGCTTAGGCAGGGAGAGGCAGTACTTC,CASSLGRERQYF
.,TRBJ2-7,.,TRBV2,TGTGCCAGCACCCAGGTCCCCTACGAGCAGTACTTC,CASTQVPYEQYF
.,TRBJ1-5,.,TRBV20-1,TGCAGTGCTAGAGATAGAAGAGCCCAGCATTTT,CSARDRRAQHF
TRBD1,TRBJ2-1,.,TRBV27,TGTGCCAGCAGTTTAAGGTACCCCGGGACAGGGGCCTCCAATCCCTCCTACAATGAGCAGTTCTTC,CASSLRYPGTGASNPSYNEQFF
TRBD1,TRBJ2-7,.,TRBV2,TGTGCCAGCACTAGGGACAGGGGAGGCGAGCAGTACTTC,CASTRDRGGEQYF
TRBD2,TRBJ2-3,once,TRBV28,TGTGCCAGCAGTTCGGGGGGAGCAGATACGCAGTATTTT,CASSSGGADTQYF
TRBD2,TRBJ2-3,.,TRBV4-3,TGCGCCAGCAGCCAAGGTCCTAGCGGGAGGGATACGCAGTATTTT,CASSQGPSGRDTQYF
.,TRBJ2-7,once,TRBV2,TGTGCCAGCAGTGCAAAACTAGGCACGGTGCAGTACTTC,CASSAKLGTVQYF
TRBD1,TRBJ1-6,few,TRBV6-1,TGTGCCAGCACTATACAGGGGAGCGGGTCACCCCTCCACTTT,CASTIQGSGSPLHF
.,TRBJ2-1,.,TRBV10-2,TGCGCCACCAGGGACCAGTCGTGGAATGAGCAGTTCTTC,CATRDQSWNEQFF
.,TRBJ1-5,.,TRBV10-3,TGTGCCATCAGTGAGGGGCGGGTGGGGGGTCGGCAGCCCCAGCATTTT,CAISEGRVGGRQPQHF
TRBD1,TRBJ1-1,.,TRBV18,TGTGCCAGCTCGTCGACAGGGGTCCACACTGAAGCTTTCTTT,CASSSTGVHTEAFF
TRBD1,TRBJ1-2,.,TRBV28,TGTGCCAGCAGTCACCCCGCGGCGGGACAGGGGAGGTATGGCTACACCTTC,CASSHPAAGQGRYGYTF
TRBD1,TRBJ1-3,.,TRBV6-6,TGTGCCAGCAGCCAGACAGGGGGAATTGGAAACACCATATATTTT,CASSQTGGIGNTIYF